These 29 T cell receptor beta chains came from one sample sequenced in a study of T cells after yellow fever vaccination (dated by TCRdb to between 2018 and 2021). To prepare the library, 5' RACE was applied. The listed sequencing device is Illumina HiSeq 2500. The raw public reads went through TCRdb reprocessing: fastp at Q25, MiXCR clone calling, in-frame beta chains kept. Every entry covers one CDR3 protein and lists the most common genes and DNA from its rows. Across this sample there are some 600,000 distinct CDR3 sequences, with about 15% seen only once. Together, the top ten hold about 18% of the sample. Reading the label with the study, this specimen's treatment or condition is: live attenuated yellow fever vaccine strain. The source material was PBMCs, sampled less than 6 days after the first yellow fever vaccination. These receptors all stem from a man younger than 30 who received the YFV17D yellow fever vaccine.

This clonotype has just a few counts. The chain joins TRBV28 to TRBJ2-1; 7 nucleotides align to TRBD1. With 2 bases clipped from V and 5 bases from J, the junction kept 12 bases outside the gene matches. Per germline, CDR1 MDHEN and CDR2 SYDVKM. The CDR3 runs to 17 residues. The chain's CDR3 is CASSLASGQVKDNEQFF. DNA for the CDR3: TGTGCCAGCAGTTTAGCCTCCGGACAGGTCAAGGACAATGAGCAGTTCTTC.

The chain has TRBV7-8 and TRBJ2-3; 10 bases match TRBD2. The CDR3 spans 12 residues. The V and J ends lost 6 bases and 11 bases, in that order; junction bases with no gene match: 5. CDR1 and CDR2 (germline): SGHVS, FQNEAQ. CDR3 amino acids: CASSRAGGEQYF. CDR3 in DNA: TGTGCCAGCAGTCGAGCGGGGGGGGAGCAGTATTTT.

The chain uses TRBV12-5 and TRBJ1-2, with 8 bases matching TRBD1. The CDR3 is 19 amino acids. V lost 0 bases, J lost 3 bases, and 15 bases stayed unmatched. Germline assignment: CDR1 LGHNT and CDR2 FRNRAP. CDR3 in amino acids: CASGLVFARDRIRYYGYTF. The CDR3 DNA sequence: TGTGCTAGTGGTTTGGTTTTCGCCCGGGACAGGATACGTTACTATGGCTACACCTTC.

In nucleotides, the CDR3 is TGCGCCAGCAGTCTTTCGCAGGGGGCGAGTAGGCAAGAGACCCAGTACTTC. Protein sequence: CASSLSQGASRQETQYF. This sequence joins TRBV23-1 and TRBJ2-5; TRBD1 matches 8 bases. TRBV23-1 carries the ORF label, with uncertain function. The length of the CDR3 is 17 residues. Losses at the gene ends were 4 bases for V and 2 bases for J; bases not matched to a gene: 12.

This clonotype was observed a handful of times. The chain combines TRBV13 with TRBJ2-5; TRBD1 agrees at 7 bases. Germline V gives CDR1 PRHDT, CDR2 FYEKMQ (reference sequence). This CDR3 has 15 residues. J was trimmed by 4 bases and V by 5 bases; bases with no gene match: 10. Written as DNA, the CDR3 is TGTGCCAGCAGCGGGAACAGGGGATTAGGAGAGACCCAGTACTTC. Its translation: CASSGNRGLGETQYF.

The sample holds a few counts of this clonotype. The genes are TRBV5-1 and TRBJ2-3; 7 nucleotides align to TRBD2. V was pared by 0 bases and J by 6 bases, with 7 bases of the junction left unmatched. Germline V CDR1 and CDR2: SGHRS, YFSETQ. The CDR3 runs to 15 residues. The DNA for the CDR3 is TGCGCCAGCAGCTTGGGACTAGCTGCTTCCGATACGCAGTATTTT. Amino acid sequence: CASSLGLAASDTQYF.

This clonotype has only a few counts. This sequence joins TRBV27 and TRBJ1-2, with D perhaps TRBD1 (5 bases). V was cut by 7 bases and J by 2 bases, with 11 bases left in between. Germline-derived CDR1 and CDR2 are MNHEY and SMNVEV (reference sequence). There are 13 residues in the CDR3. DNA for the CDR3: TGTGCCAGCATGGACACTATAAACTATGGCTACACCTTC. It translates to CASMDTINYGYTF.

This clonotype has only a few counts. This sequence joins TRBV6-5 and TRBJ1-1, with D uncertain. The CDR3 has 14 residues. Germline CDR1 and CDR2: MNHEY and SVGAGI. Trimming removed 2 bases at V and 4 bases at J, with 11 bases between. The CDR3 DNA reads TGTGCCAGCAGTTACGGGGATTTCGGCACTGAAGCTTTCTTT. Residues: CASSYGDFGTEAFF.

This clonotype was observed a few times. This CDR3 is CASSQEPAKSGELFF. The CDR3 DNA reads as TGCGCCAGCAGCCAAGAGCCAGCTAAATCCGGGGAGCTGTTTTTT. V gene TRBV4-1 combines with J gene TRBJ2-2; D is undetermined. The germline V and J ends were trimmed by 0 bases and 6 bases, with 11 bases remaining between them. This CDR3 spans 15 amino acids. The V gene's germline CDR1 is MGHRA and CDR2 YSYEKL.

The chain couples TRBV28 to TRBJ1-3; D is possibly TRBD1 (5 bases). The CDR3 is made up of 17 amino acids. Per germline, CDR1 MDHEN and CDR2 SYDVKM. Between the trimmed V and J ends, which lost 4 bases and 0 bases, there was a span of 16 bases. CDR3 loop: CASSSRDPGSSGNTIYF. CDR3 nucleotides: TGTGCCAGCAGTTCGCGGGACCCTGGAAGCTCTGGAAACACCATATATTTT. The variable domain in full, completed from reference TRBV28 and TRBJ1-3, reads DVKVTQSSRYLVKRTGEKVFLECVQDMDHENMFWYRQDPGLGLRLIYFSYDVKMKEKGDIPEGYSVSREKKERFSLILESASTNQTSMYLCASSSRDPGSSGNTIYFGEGSWLTVV.

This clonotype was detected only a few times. CDR3: CASSLEFRAYEQYF. The CDR3 DNA reads TGTGCCAGCAGCTTAGAATTCAGGGCCTACGAGCAGTACTTC. V is TRBV7-9 and J is TRBJ2-7, with D possibly matching TRBD1 (5 bases). Germline lookup yields CDR1 SEHNR and CDR2 FQNEAQ (reference sequence). This CDR3 is built from 14 residues. Trimming removed 1 base at V and 2 bases at J, with 9 bases between.

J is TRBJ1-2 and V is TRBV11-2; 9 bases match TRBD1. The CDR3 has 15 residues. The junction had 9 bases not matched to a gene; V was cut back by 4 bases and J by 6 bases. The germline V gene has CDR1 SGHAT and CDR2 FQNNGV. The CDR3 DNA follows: TGTGCCAGCAGCTCCCCTCCCTGGACAGGGGATGGCTACACCTTC. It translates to CASSSPPWTGDGYTF.

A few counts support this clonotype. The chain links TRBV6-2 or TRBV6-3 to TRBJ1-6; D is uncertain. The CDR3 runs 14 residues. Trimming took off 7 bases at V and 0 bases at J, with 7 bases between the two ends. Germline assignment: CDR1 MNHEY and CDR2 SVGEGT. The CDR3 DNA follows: TGTGCCAGCAAAAGGAGCTCCTATAATTCACCCCTCCACTTT. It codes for CASKRSSYNSPLHF.

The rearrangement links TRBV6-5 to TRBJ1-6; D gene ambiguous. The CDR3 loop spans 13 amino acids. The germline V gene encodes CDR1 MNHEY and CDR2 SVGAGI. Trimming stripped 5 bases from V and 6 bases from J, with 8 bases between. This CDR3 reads CASSTDLNSPLHF. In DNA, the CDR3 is TGTGCCAGCAGTACCGACCTTAATTCACCCCTCCACTTT.

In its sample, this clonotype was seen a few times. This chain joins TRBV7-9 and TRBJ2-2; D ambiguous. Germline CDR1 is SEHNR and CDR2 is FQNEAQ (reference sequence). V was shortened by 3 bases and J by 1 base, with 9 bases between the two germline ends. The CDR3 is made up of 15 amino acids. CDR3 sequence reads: CASSLLRVNTGELFF. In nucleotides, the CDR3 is TGTGCCAGCAGCTTGCTTAGGGTGAACACCGGGGAGCTGTTTTTT.

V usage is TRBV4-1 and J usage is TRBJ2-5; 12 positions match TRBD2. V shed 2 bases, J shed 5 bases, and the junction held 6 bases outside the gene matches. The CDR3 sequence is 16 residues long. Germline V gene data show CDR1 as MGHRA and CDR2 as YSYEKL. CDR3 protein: CASSQRLAGGQETQYF. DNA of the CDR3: TGCGCCAGCAGCCAAAGGCTAGCGGGGGGGCAGGAGACCCAGTACTTC.

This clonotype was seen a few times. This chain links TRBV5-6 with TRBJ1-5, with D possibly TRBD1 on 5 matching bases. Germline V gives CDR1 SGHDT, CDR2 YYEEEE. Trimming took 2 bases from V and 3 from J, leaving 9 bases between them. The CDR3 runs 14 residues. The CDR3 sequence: CASSFGAVNQPQHF. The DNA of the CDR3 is TGTGCCAGCAGCTTCGGGGCAGTCAATCAGCCCCAGCATTTT.

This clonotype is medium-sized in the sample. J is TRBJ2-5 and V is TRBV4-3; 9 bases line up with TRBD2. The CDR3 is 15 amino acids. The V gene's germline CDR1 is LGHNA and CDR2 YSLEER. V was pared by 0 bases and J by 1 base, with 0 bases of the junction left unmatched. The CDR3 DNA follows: TGCGCCAGCAGCCAAGAGCGGGGGGGCCAAGAGACCCAGTACTTC. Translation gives CASSQERGGQETQYF.

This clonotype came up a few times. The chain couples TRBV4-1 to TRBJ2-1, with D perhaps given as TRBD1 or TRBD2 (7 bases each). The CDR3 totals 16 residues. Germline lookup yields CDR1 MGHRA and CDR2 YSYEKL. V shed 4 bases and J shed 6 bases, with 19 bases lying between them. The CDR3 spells CASSPAGRGHFNEQFF. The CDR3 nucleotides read TGCGCCAGCAGCCCCGCGGGGAGGGGGCACTTCAATGAGCAGTTCTTC.

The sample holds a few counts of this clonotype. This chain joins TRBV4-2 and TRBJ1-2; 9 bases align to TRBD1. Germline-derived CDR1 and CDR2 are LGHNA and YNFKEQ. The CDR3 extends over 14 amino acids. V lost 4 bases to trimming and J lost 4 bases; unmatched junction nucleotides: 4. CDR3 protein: CASSPVTGGYGYTF. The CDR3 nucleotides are TGTGCCAGCAGCCCAGTGACAGGGGGCTATGGCTACACCTTC.

The CDR3 DNA follows: TGTGCCAGCTCAATAACAGGGAGTACGCAGTATTTT. Its protein is CASSITGSTQYF. The V call is TRBV2, the J call TRBJ2-3; weak D call: TRBD1 (6 bases). This CDR3 region has 12 residues. The germline V gene encodes CDR1 SNHLY and CDR2 FYNNEI. Trimming stripped 8 bases from V and 8 bases from J, with 14 bases between.

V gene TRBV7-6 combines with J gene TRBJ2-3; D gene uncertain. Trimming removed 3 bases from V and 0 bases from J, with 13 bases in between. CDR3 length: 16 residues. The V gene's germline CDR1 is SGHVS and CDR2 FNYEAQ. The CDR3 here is CASSLLGGPSTDTQYF. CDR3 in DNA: TGTGCCAGCAGCTTGCTGGGTGGACCTAGCACAGATACGCAGTATTTT.

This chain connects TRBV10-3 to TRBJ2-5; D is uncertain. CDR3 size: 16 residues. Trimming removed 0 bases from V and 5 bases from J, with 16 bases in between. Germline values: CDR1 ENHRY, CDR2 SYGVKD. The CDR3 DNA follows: TGTGCCATCAGTGAGTCGAACCGGAACCTGGGGGAGACCCAGTACTTC. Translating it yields CAISESNRNLGETQYF.

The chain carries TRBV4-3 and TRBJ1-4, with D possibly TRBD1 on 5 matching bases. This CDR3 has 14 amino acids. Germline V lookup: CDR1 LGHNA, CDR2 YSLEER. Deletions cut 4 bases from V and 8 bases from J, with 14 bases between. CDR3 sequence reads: CASSPDGAVEKLFF. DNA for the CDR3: TGCGCCAGCAGCCCGGACGGGGCGGTGGAAAAACTGTTTTTT.

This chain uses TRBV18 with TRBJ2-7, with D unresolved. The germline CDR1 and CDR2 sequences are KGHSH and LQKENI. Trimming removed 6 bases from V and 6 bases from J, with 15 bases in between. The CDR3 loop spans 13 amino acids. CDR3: CASSTITAGEQYV. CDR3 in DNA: TGTGCCAGCTCTACAATCACCGCAGGCGAGCAGTACGTC.

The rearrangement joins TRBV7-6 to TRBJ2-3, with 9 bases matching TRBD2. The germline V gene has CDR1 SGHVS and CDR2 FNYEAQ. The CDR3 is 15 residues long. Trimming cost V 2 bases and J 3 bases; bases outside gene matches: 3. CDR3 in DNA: TGTGCCAGCAGCTTAACGCTAGCGGGGACAGATACGCAGTATTTT. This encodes CASSLTLAGTDTQYF. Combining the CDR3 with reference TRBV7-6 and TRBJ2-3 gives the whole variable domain GAGVSQSPRYKVTKRGQDVALRCDPISGHVSLYWYRQALGQGPEFLTYFNYEAQQDKSGLPNDRFSAERPEGSISTLTIQRTEQRDSAMYRCASSLTLAGTDTQYFGPGTRLTVL.

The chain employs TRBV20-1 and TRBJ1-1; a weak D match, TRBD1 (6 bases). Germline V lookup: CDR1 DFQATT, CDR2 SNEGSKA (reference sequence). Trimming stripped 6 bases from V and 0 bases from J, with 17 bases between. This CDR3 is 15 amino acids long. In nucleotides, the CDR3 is TGCAGTGCCTCCTTGGGGGGCAGGTTGAACACTGAAGCTTTCTTT. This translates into CSASLGGRLNTEAFF.

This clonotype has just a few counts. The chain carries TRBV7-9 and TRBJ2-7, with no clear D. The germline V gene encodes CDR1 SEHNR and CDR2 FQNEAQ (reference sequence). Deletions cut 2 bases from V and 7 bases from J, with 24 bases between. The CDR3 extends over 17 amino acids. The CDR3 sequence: CASSLPISTPRLGEQYV. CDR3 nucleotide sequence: TGTGCCAGCAGCTTACCTATATCGACACCAAGACTGGGGGAGCAGTACGTC.

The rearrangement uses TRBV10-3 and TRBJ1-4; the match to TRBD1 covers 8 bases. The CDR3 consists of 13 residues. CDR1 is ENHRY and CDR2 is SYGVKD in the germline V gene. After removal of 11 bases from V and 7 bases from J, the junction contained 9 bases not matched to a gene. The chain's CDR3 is CAAQGARSEKLFF. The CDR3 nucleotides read TGTGCCGCCCAGGGGGCGCGGAGTGAAAAACTGTTTTTT.